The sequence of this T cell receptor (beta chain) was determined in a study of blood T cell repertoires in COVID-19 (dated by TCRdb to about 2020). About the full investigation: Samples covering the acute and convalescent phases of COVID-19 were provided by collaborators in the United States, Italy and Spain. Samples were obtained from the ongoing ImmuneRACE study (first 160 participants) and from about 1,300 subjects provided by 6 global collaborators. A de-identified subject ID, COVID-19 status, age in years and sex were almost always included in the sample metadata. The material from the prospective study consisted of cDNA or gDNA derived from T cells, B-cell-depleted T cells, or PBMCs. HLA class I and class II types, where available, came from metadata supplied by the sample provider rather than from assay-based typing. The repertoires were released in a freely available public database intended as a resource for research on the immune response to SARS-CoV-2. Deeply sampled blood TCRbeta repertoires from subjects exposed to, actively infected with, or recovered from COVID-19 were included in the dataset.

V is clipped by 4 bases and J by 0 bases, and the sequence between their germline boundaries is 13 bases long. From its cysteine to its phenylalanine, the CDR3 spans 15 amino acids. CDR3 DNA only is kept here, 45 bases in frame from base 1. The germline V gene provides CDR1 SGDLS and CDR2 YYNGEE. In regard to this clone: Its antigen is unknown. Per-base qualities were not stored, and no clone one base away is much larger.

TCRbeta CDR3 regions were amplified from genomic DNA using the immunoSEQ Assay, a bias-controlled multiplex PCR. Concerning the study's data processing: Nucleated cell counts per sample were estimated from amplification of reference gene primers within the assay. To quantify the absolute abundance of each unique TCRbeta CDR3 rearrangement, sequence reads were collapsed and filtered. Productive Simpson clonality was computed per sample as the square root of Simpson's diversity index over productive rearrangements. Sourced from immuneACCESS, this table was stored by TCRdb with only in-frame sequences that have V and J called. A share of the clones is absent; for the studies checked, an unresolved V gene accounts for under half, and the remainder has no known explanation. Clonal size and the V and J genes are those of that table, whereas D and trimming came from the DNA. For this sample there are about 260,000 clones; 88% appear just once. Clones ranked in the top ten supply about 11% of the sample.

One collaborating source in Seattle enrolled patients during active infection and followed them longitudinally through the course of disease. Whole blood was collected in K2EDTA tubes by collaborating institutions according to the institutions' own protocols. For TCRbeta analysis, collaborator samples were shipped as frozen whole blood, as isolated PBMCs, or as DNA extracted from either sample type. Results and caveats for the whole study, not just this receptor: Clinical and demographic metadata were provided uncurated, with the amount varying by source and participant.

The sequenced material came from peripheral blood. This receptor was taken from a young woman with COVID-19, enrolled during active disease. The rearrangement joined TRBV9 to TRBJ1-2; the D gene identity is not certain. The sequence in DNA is TGTGCCAGCAGCCCAGCGTATTCCACTAACTATGGCTACACCTTC. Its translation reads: CASSPAYSTNYGYTF. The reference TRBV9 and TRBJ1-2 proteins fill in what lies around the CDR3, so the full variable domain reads DSGVTQTPKHLITATGQRVTLRCSPRSGDLSVYWYQQSLDQGLQFLIQYYNGEERAKGNILERFSAQQFPDLHSELNLSSLELGDSALYFCASSPAYSTNYGYTFGSGTRLTVV.